The clone carrying this T cell receptor (beta chain) was observed a single time. The target antigen is unknown. J was trimmed by 2 bases and V by 1 base; bases with no gene match: 5. Germline CDR1 reads SGHRS; CDR2 reads YFSETQ. This CDR3 comprises 16 residues. Researchers ran the PCR with 60 Vbeta and 13 Jbeta primers. Data came from immunoSEQ multiplex PCR; TCRdb stores just in-frame clones and leaves some out. The sample shows 100,000 to 150,000 clones, over 65% of them seen only once. The sample belongs to a study of cytomegalovirus exposure and HLA in healthy donors. Findings of the study overall: Follow-up analysis found HLA locus-dependent TCR association rates, highest for DRB1 and lowest for HLA-C. Three of the chains that were CMV-associated were confirmed in vitro to be specific for CMV antigens.

The specimen was PBMCs. The V and J genes are TRBV5-1 and TRBJ2-5, with 10 bases matching TRBD2. This TCR was recovered from a young man in good health and CMV-seropositive. The CDR3 is CASSLRAGGNQETQYF. The CDR3 bases are TGCGCCAGCAGCTTGAGAGCGGGAGGGAATCAAGAGACCCAGTACTTC.